This T cell receptor beta chain was found in a study of Graves' ophthalmopathy and Graves' hyperthyroidism. At the level of the study: Peripheral blood (taken before any treatment) was collected at initial diagnosis. Findings and limits, study-wide: Detected in blood as well were most expanded thyroid clonotypes with frequency above 0.001. An approximately 84% specificity and 87.88% sensitivity were achieved by a 13-signature model that separated ophthalmopathy from stable hyperthyroidism.

Enrolled hyperthyroidism patients had a new diagnosis, a duration under 2 months, and an age of 18 to 65. The CDR3 runs to 15 residues. With V trimmed by 3 bases and J by 4 bases, 10 bases remained unmatched. The germline V gene has CDR1 DFQATT and CDR2 SNEGSKA (reference sequence). The authors amplified TCR beta CDR3 regions from RNA transcripts. HTBI primers were used in a first-round RT-PCR, which preceded a second-round multiplex PCR. TCRdb recomputed calls from the multiplex PCR reads with MiXCR, one row per CDR3 protein. The sample lists 620,000 or so distinct CDR3 sequences, approximately 22% seen once, with about 6.6% in the top ten. This clonotype was counted ten times or more. What it recognizes is unknown.

The gene calls are TRBV20-1 and TRBJ1-2; 8 positions agree with TRBD1. The sequence came from a woman aged 18-29 years with stable Graves' hyperthyroidism. Some clones in this sample may be carry-over from other donors' samples. Sample: peripheral blood. The CDR3, as DNA: TGCAGTGCTAGGGACCCCGGGACAGGACTCTATGGCTACACCTTC. Encoded protein: CSARDPGTGLYGYTF.